This is a list of T cell receptor beta chains from one sample in a study of T cells after yellow fever vaccination. One entry per CDR3 protein results from TCRdb running MiXCR on the 5' RACE reads. Of 300,000 or so distinct CDR3 sequences in the sample, approximately 8% were seen once. Sequenced material: CD4+ T cells sorted from PBMCs, taken 5 days after the yellow fever booster vaccination. These receptors all come from a man between 18 and 29 years old who received the YFV17D yellow fever vaccine. The conserved cysteine and the conserved F or W are not part of the CDR3 here.

>TRBV24-1|TRBJ2-2
AAQGANTGELF
>TRBV15|TRBJ2-3
ATRHPGEGDTQY
>TRBV6-4|TRBJ1-2
ASSADGGWYGYT
>TRBV20-1|TRBJ2-3
SASDRSPHTQY
>TRBV7-2|TRBJ1-3
ASSLVHSLYGNTIY
>TRBV5-1|TRBJ2-3
ASRLQGSSTDTQY
>TRBV11-3|TRBJ2-1
ASSSGLAGNEQF
>TRBV7-2|TRBJ2-4
ASSSRVAKNIQY
>TRBV5-1|TRBJ2-3
ASSQTSGGADTQY
>TRBV29-1|TRBJ1-3
SCPKGGGGNTIY
>TRBV6-6|TRBJ2-5
ASSYWVGGLPDQETQY
>TRBV18|TRBJ2-5
ASSPSGGARETQY
>TRBV4-1|TRBJ2-2
ASSQQQVTGELF